These 32 T cell receptor beta chains came from one sample sequenced in a study of read filtering for tumor transcriptome and immune sequencing. This library used about 400 ng RNA and molecular barcoded adaptors spanning alpha/delta and beta/gamma chains. TCRdb re-derived calls from the reads in MiXCR, one entry per CDR3 protein. The data contain some 130,000 distinct CDR3 sequences, roughly 13% of them singletons. What was sequenced was a population of CD138-negative cells sorted from bone marrow. These receptor sequences come from a donor aged 40 or older with multiple myeloma.

This clonotype has just a few counts. V usage is TRBV19 and J usage is TRBJ2-1; 10 bases fit TRBD1. Germline CDR1 reads LNHDA; CDR2 reads SQIVND (reference sequence). The CDR3 loop spans 17 amino acids. The ends lost 4 bases at V and 7 bases at J; junction bases unmatched: 13. The CDR3 sequence is CASSRDRGIRLGNEQFF. CDR3 sequence (DNA): TGTGCCAGTAGTAGGGACAGGGGAATAAGGTTAGGGAATGAGCAGTTCTTC.

The sample holds many counts of this clonotype. The J gene is TRBJ2-5, the V gene TRBV11-2; TRBD1 aligns across 7 bases. The CDR3 loop spans 14 amino acids. Germline V lookup: CDR1 SGHAT, CDR2 FQNNGV. V trimming: 5 bases; J trimming: 3 bases; junction bases outside the gene matches: 6. CDR3 bases: TGTGCCAGCAGCCCCCAGACAGGGAAAGAGACCCAGTACTTC. Protein product: CASSPQTGKETQYF.

This clonotype was seen at least ten times. The chain uses TRBV19 and TRBJ2-7, with D possibly being TRBD2 (7 bases). CDR3 length: 14 amino acids. V was cut by 2 bases and J by 0 bases, with 8 bases left in between. Germline CDR1 and CDR2: LNHDA and SQIVND (reference sequence). The DNA for the CDR3 is TGTGCCAGTAGTATACGGGGGGCCTCCTACGAGCAGTACTTC. Residues: CASSIRGASYEQYF.

V gene TRBV18 combines with J gene TRBJ1-5; D uncertain. CDR1 is KGHSH, CDR2 LQKENI, per germline. The V gene lost 6 bases and the J gene lost 3 bases, with 12 bases spanning the gap. The CDR3 extends over 14 amino acids. The CDR3 loop reads CASSLGSDNQPQHF. The DNA of the CDR3 is TGTGCCAGCTCGCTCGGGTCAGACAATCAGCCCCAGCATTTT.

This clonotype showed up just a few times. A single base separates this from a much larger clone, so it may be a read error. The CDR3, as DNA: TGCGGTGCCCTAGAGAGGGCAAGCCATGGCTACACCTTC. Protein sequence: CGALERASHGYTF. V and J are TRBV20-1 and TRBJ1-2, with D uncertain. Germline V gives CDR1 DFQATT, CDR2 SNEGSKA (reference sequence). The CDR3 is 13 amino acids.

Note on this clonotype: This clone may be a read error of a much larger clone one base away. The CDR3 DNA sequence: TGTGCCAGCAGCGACAAGGTCGGGAATCAGCCCCAGCATTTT. Protein: CASSDKVGNQPQHF. This chain uses TRBV6-2 or TRBV6-3 with TRBJ1-5; D unresolved. The CDR3 spans 14 residues. V lost 6 bases and J lost 4, with 13 bases in between. CDR1 and CDR2 (germline): MNHEY, SVGEGT.

This clonotype was picked up many times. J is TRBJ2-3 and V is TRBV7-2, with D hard to call. Germline V gene lookup returns CDR1 SGHTA and CDR2 FQGNSA. Trimming stripped 3 bases from V and 3 bases from J, with 10 bases between. The CDR3 has 14 amino acids. The CDR3 sequence: CASSFRYRTDTQYF. The CDR3 coding sequence is TGTGCCAGCAGCTTCCGCTACCGTACAGATACGCAGTATTTT.

This clonotype was detected a few times. The V call is TRBV12-3 or TRBV12-4, the J call TRBJ2-5; the match to TRBD1 covers 7 bases. The V gene end was trimmed by 3 bases and the J gene end by 1 base; junction bases not matched to a gene: 5. The CDR3 covers 15 residues. CDR3 DNA: TGTGCCAGCAGTTTTGGACAGGCTCGCCAAGAGACCCAGTACTTC. Amino acid sequence: CASSFGQARQETQYF.

The rearrangement links TRBV27 to TRBJ2-3; 14 nucleotides match TRBD2. From germline, CDR1 is MNHEY and CDR2 SMNVEV (reference sequence). The CDR3 extends over 15 amino acids. J lost 5 bases, V lost 6 bases, and 4 bases had no gene match. The CDR3 region is CASRTGLAGEDTQYF. DNA of the CDR3: TGTGCCAGCAGAACGGGACTAGCGGGGGAAGATACGCAGTATTTT.

V usage is TRBV19 and J usage is TRBJ1-5; TRBD1 is a possible D gene (5 bases). This CDR3 is 13 amino acids long. Trimming removed 8 bases from V and 7 bases from J, with 15 bases in between. Germline V CDR1 and CDR2: LNHDA, SQIVND (reference sequence). CDR3 amino acids: CASPRGTVQPQHF. CDR3 DNA: TGTGCCAGTCCACGGGGGACGGTCCAGCCCCAGCATTTT.

Concerning this clonotype: This may arise from a read error, as a much more abundant clone is one base away. The chain couples TRBV28 to TRBJ2-7; the match to TRBD1 covers 7 bases. In germline, CDR1 is MDHEN, CDR2 SYDVKM. There are 15 residues in the CDR3. Here the CDR3 reads CASSSWDSSSYEQHF. CDR3 sequence (DNA): TGTGCCAGCAGTTCCTGGGACAGCAGCTCCTACGAGCAGCACTTC.

This clonotype showed up many times. The chain couples TRBV5-1 to TRBJ2-6; 11 bases are a match to TRBD2. This CDR3 region has 18 residues. V was pared by 4 bases and J by 0 bases, with 6 bases of the junction left unmatched. The germline V gene has CDR1 SGHRS and CDR2 YFSETQ. The CDR3, as DNA: TGCGCCAGCAGCCTGGGACTAGCGGAGTTCTCTGGGGCCAACGTCCTGACTTTC. Its translation is CASSLGLAEFSGANVLTF.

There are many counts of this clonotype. V is TRBV21-1 and J is TRBJ2-6; the table's D call, TRBD1, has no DNA check behind it. TRBV21-1 is reported as a pseudogene. The CDR3 is made up of 19 amino acids. As DNA, the CDR3 is TGTGCCAGCAGCAAAGCAGGGGGACAGGGGGTCTCTGGGGCCAACGTCCTGACTTTC. It translates to CASSKAGGQGVSGANVLTF.

This clonotype was seen repeatedly, ten times or more. The chain is built from TRBV10-3 and TRBJ2-5; 11 bases are shared with TRBD2. V shed 2 bases and J 1 base; nucleotides not matched to a gene: 6. This CDR3 contains 17 residues. The germline CDR1 and CDR2 sequences are ENHRY and SYGVKD. This CDR3 is CAISEHTSGSFQETQYF. Written as DNA, the CDR3 is TGTGCCATCAGTGAGCATACTAGCGGGAGTTTCCAAGAGACCCAGTACTTC.

This clonotype was observed at least ten times. The chain uses TRBV5-1 and TRBJ1-2; 8 bases line up with TRBD1. Unmatched junction bases numbered 8, after V lost 3 bases and J lost 4 bases. Germline V CDR1 and CDR2: SGHRS, YFSETQ. The CDR3 contains 15 residues. In DNA, the CDR3 is TGCGCCAGCAGCTCGCCGGACAGGGTCGGCTATGGCTACACCTTC. Translated, it gives CASSSPDRVGYGYTF.

In its sample, this clonotype was seen many times. A read error may account for a junction end that differs from germline. The chain couples TRBV19 to TRBJ2-1, with D uncertain. CDR3 size: 14 residues. CDR1 LNHDA and CDR2 SQIVND come from the germline V gene (reference sequence). The CDR3 DNA is TGTGCCAGTAGTACCCCGGGCAGACACAATGCGCAGTTCTTC. It codes for CASSTPGRHNAQFF. The full variable domain, in which reference TRBV19 and TRBJ2-1 provide the parts outside the CDR3, is DGGITQSPKYLFRKEGQNVTLSCEQNLNHDAMYWYRQDPGQGLRLIYYSQIVNDFQKGDIAEGYSVSREKKESFPLTVTSAQKNPTAFYLCASSTPGRHNAQFFGPGTRLTVL.

This clonotype is classed as medium-sized (0.01 to 0.1%). The chain carries TRBV10-2 and TRBJ1-4; TRBD1 agrees at 8 bases. CDR3 size: 14 residues. From germline, CDR1 is WSHSY and CDR2 SAAADI. Trimming removed 2 bases from V and 6 bases from J; junction bases left unmatched: 2. The CDR3 DNA sequence: TGCGCCAGCAGTGAGAACAGGGGGTATGAAAAACTGTTTTTT. It is translated as CASSENRGYEKLFF.

This clonotype came up many times. The chain carries TRBV10-3 and TRBJ1-1; 8 nucleotides line up with TRBD1. The CDR3 runs 15 residues. Losses at the gene ends were 2 bases for V and 10 bases for J; bases not matched to a gene: 12. CDR1 is ENHRY, CDR2 SYGVKD, per germline. The CDR3 DNA is TGTGCCATCAGTGAGACCGGCGACAGGGGAGTTGGAGCTTTCTTT. Its protein is CAISETGDRGVGAFF.

This clonotype was counted at least ten times. The chain is built from TRBV19 and TRBJ2-6, with 8 bases matching TRBD1. The germline CDR1 and CDR2 sequences are LNHDA and SQIVND (reference sequence). This CDR3 has 18 amino acids. The ends lost 9 bases at V and 0 bases at J; junction bases unmatched: 13. The CDR3 loop is CASNTGTGLFSGANVLTF. CDR3 DNA: TGTGCCAGCAATACCGGGACAGGCCTCTTCTCTGGGGCCAACGTCCTGACTTTC. Filled out from reference TRBV19 and TRBJ2-6, the complete variable domain reads DGGITQSPKYLFRKEGQNVTLSCEQNLNHDAMYWYRQDPGQGLRLIYYSQIVNDFQKGDIAEGYSVSREKKESFPLTVTSAQKNPTAFYLCASNTGTGLFSGANVLTFGAGSRLTVL.

This clonotype occurred a few times. The chain is built from TRBV6-5 and TRBJ2-3, with D possibly matching TRBD1 (5 bases). The V end lost 6 bases, the J end lost 0 bases, and 13 bases lay between the germline ends. The germline V gene encodes CDR1 MNHEY and CDR2 SVGAGI. This CDR3 region has 15 residues. The CDR3: CASRTDRTSTDTQYF. The CDR3 bases are TGTGCCAGCAGGACCGACAGAACTAGCACAGATACGCAGTATTTT.

The table lists this clonotype with many counts. The chain employs TRBV5-1 and TRBJ2-6, with no clear D. Looked up from germline, CDR1 is SGHRS and CDR2 is YFSETQ. V was trimmed by 3 bases and J by 4 bases, leaving 11 bases between them. The CDR3 loop spans 15 amino acids. The CDR3 region has the DNA TGCGCCAGCAGCTATGTGGGCACCGGGGCCAACGTCCTGACTTTC. Translating it yields CASSYVGTGANVLTF. Using reference TRBV5-1 and TRBJ2-6 for the parts outside the CDR3, the full variable domain is KAGVTQTPRYLIKTRGQQVTLSCSPISGHRSVSWYQQTPGQGLQFLFEYFSETQRNKGNFPGRFSGRQFSNSRSEMNVSTLELGDSALYLCASSYVGTGANVLTFGAGSRLTVL.

With respect to this clonotype: This could be a read error, since a much larger clone is one nucleotide away. This chain joins TRBV30 and TRBJ2-2; 7 nucleotides agree with TRBD2. The CDR3 is 14 residues long. Germline V CDR1 and CDR2: GTSNPN, SVGIG (reference sequence). J gave up 4 bases and V 8 bases, and 10 bases lay outside the gene matches. CDR3 DNA sequence: TGTGCCCGGCGCGCACTAGCGAGCACCGGGGAGCTGTTTTTT. Protein product: CARRALASTGELFF. The whole variable domain, remainder taken from reference TRBV30 and TRBJ2-2, is SQTIHQWPATLVQPVGSPLSLECTVEGTSNPNLYWYRQAAGRGLQLLFYSVGIGQISSEVPQNLSASRPQDRQFILSSKKLLLSDSGFYLCARRALASTGELFFGEGSRLTVL.

This clonotype was recorded many times. The chain links TRBV20-1 to TRBJ1-2, with a tentative D call TRBD1 (6 bases). CDR3 length: 13 amino acids. V shed 5 bases and J shed 4 bases, with 14 bases lying between them. Germline V CDR1 and CDR2: DFQATT, SNEGSKA (reference sequence). The CDR3: CSASQQGGYGYTF. The CDR3 coding sequence is TGCAGTGCTTCGCAGCAAGGGGGCTATGGCTACACCTTC.

This clonotype has a count of ten or more. The chain has TRBV29-1 and TRBJ1-1, with D possibly being TRBD1 (6 bases). V dropped 7 bases and J dropped 2 bases, with 14 bases sitting between them. This CDR3 spans 13 amino acids. Germline V CDR1 and CDR2: SQVTM, ANQGSEA. CDR3 in amino acids: CSATRGGNTEAFF. CDR3 bases: TGCAGCGCCACCAGGGGAGGCAACACTGAAGCTTTCTTT.

This clonotype was detected many times. The chain joins TRBV5-1 to TRBJ2-1; D ambiguous. The CDR3 is 16 residues long. V gave up 0 bases and J gave up 4 bases, with 14 bases separating them. CDR1 is SGHRS and CDR2 is YFSETQ in the germline V gene. The CDR3 here is CASSLAPIDGYNEQFF. DNA for the CDR3: TGCGCCAGCAGCTTGGCCCCGATAGACGGATACAATGAGCAGTTCTTC.

In this sample, this clonotype turned up many times. The chain employs TRBV12-3 or TRBV12-4 and TRBJ2-1; TRBD2 matches at 8 bases. The V gene end was trimmed by 1 base and the J gene end by 4 bases; junction bases not matched to a gene: 9. CDR3 length: 17 amino acids. CDR3 residues: CASSLDWAGGQYNEQFF. The CDR3 bases are TGTGCCAGCAGTTTAGATTGGGCGGGAGGCCAGTACAATGAGCAGTTCTTC.

This clonotype was seen repeatedly, ten times or more. The chain joins TRBV29-1 to TRBJ2-5; D possibly corresponds to TRBD2 (5 bases). The CDR3 length is 13 residues. Looked up from germline, CDR1 is SQVTM and CDR2 is ANQGSEA. V was cut by 5 bases and J by 7 bases, with 17 bases left in between. For the CDR3, the DNA is TGCAGCGTTATGCTGAGGAGGTCGGGGACCCAGTACTTC. Translating it yields CSVMLRRSGTQYF.

Ten or more counts support this clonotype. This chain joins TRBV3-1 and TRBJ1-2; D perhaps matches TRBD1 (5 bases). Germline loops: CDR1 LGHDT, CDR2 YNNKEL (reference sequence). Trimming removed 3 bases at V and 2 bases at J, with 13 bases between. This CDR3 is built from 15 residues. The CDR3 region has the DNA TGTGCCAGCAGCCACTCGGACATACGCAACTATGGCTACACCTTC. It yields the protein CASSHSDIRNYGYTF.

At least ten counts were recorded for this clonotype. The chain recombines TRBV11-2 with TRBJ2-5; no firm D call. V was clipped by 3 bases and J by 4 bases, with 9 bases between them. This CDR3 has 13 amino acids. Germline CDR1 is SGHAT and CDR2 is FQNNGV. CDR3 in amino acids: CASSFSDGETQYF. DNA of the CDR3: TGTGCCAGCAGCTTTTCCGACGGAGAGACCCAGTACTTC.

There are many counts of this clonotype. This chain uses TRBV3-1 with TRBJ2-1, with TRBD2 identical over 11 bases. The length of the CDR3 is 16 residues. CDR1 is LGHDT and CDR2 is YNNKEL in the germline V gene (reference sequence). Trimming cost V 3 bases and J 4 bases; bases outside gene matches: 5. The CDR3 nucleotides read TGTGCCAGCAGCCATACTAGCGGGAGTGCTTACAATGAGCAGTTCTTC. Protein: CASSHTSGSAYNEQFF.

This clonotype showed up many times. This chain joins TRBV20-1 and TRBJ2-3; D might be TRBD1 (6 bases). Germline V gene data show CDR1 as DFQATT and CDR2 as SNEGSKA (reference sequence). The CDR3 contains 14 residues. Trimming removed 6 bases at V and 1 base at J, with 14 bases between. The CDR3 nucleotides are TGCAGTGCAACCGGGACACGACGCACAGATACGCAGTATTTT. The encoded protein is CSATGTRRTDTQYF.

This clonotype has at least ten counts. V and J are TRBV30 and TRBJ1-5; D remains unclear. The V end was cut by 2 bases, the J end by 7 bases, with 12 bases between. CDR1 is GTSNPN and CDR2 is SVGIG in the germline V gene (reference sequence). This CDR3 is 13 amino acids long. The CDR3 nucleotides are TGTGCCTGGAGTCTGGGATCGCTCCAGCCCCAGCATTTT. Its translation: CAWSLGSLQPQHF. The full variable domain, its missing parts supplied by reference TRBV30 and TRBJ1-5, is SQTIHQWPATLVQPVGSPLSLECTVEGTSNPNLYWYRQAAGRGLQLLFYSVGIGQISSEVPQNLSASRPQDRQFILSSKKLLLSDSGFYLCAWSLGSLQPQHFGDGTRLSIL.